This record looks at one TCR beta chain sequence and its context. V lost 2 bases and J lost 5; bases outside the gene matches: 7. The germline V gene encodes CDR1 SEHNR and CDR2 FQNEAQ (reference sequence). There are 15 residues in the CDR3. The sample comes from a study of T cell changes during pregnancy in multiple sclerosis. The repertoire was sequenced with immunoSEQ multiplex PCR; TCRdb's copy has only in-frame clones and lacks some. Of 42,000 or so clones listed, 94% are singletons. The TCR originated in a female donor with multiple sclerosis, enrolled in a pregnancy study. The chain joins TRBV7-9 to TRBJ2-5; 8 nucleotides align to TRBD2. The specimen comprised CD8+ T cells from peripheral blood mononuclear cells, sampled in the third trimester of pregnancy. The CDR3: CASSLIPAGVETQYF. CDR3 in DNA: TGTGCCAGCAGCTTAATCCCAGCGGGAGTGGAGACCCAGTACTTC.